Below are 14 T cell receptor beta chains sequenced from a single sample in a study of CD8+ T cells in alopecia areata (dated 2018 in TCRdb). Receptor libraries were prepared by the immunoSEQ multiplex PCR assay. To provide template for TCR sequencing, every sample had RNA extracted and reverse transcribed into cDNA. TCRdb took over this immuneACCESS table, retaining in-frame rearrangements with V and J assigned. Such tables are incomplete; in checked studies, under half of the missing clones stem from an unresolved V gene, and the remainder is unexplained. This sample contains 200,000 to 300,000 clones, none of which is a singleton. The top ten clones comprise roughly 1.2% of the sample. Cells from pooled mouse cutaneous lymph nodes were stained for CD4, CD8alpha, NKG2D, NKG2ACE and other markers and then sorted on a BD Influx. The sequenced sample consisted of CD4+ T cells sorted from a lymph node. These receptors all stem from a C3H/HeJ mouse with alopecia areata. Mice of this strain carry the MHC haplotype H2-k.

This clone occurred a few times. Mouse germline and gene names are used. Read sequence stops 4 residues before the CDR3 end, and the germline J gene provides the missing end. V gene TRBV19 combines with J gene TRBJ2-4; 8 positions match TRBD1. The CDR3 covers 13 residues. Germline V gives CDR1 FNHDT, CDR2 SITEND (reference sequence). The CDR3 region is CASSLRQGNTLYF. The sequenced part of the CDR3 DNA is TGTGCCAGCAGTCTCAGACAGGGGAAC.

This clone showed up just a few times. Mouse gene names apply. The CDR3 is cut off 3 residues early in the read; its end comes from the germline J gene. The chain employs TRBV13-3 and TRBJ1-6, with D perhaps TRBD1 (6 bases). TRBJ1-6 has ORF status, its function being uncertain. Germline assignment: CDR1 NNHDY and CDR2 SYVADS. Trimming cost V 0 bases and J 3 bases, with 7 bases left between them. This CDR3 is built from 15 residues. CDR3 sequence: CASSDGGGYNSPLYF. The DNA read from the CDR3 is TGTGCCAGCAGTGATGGAGGGGGCTATAATTCGCCC.

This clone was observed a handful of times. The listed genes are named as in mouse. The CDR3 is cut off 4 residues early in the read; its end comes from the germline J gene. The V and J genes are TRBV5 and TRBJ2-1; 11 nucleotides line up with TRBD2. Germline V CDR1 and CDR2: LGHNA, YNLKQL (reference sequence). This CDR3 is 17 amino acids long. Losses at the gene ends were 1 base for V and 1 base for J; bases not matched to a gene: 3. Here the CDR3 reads CASSQGRDWGNYAEQFF. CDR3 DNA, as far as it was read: TGTGCCAGCAGCCAAGGCCGGGACTGGGGGAACTATGCT.

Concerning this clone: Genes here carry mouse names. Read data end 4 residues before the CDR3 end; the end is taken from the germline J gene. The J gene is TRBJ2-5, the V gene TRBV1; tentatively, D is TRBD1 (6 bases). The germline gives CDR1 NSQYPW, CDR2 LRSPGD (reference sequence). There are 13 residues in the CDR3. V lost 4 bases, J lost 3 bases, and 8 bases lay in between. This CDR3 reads CTCSDGQQDTQYF. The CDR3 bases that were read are TGCACCTGCAGTGACGGACAGCAAGAC. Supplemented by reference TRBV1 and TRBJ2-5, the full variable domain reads VTLLEQNPRWRLVPRGQAVNLRCILKNSQYPWMSWYQQDLQKQLQWLFTLRSPGDKEVKSLPGADYLATRVTDTELRLQVANMSQGRTLYCTCSDGQQDTQYFGPGTRLLVL.

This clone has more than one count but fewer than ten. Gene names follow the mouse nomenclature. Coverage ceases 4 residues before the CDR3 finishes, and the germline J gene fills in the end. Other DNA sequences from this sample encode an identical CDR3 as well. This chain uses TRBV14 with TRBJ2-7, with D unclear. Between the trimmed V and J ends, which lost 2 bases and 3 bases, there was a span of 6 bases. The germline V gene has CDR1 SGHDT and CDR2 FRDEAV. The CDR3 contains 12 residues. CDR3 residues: CASSLTVYEQYF. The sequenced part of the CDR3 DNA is TGTGCCAGCAGTTTAACTGTCTAT.

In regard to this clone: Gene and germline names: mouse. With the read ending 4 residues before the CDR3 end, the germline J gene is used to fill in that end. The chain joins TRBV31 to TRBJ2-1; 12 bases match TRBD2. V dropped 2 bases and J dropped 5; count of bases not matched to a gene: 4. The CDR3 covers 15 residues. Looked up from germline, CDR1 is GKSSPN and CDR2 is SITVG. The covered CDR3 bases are TGTGCCTGGAGTGCCCGACTGGGGGGGCATGCT. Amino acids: CAWSARLGGHA. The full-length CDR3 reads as CAWSARLGGHAEQFF.

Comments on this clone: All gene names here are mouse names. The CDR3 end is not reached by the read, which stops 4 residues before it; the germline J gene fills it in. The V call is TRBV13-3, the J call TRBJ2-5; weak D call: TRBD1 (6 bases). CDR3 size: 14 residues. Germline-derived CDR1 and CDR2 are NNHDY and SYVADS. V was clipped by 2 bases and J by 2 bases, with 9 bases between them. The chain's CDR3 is CASSEGRGQDTQYF. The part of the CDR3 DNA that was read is TGTGCCAGCAGTGAAGGCAGGGGCCAAGAC.

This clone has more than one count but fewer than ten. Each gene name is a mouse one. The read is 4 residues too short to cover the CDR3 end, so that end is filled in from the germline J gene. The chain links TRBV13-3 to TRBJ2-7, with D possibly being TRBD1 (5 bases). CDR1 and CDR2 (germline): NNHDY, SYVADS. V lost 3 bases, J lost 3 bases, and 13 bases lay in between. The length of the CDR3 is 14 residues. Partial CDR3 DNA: TGTGCCAGCAGTGGCCCTCCGACAGACTAT. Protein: CASSGPPTDY. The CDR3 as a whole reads CASSGPPTDYEQYF.

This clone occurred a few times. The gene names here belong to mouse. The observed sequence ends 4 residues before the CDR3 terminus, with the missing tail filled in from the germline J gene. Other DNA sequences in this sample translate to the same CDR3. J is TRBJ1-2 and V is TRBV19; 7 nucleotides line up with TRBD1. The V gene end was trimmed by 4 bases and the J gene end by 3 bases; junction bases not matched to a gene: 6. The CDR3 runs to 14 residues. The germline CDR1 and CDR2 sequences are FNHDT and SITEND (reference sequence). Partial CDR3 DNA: TGTGCCAGCAGTCCGACAGGGAGGGACTCC. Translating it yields CASSPTGRDS. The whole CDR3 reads CASSPTGRDSDYTF.

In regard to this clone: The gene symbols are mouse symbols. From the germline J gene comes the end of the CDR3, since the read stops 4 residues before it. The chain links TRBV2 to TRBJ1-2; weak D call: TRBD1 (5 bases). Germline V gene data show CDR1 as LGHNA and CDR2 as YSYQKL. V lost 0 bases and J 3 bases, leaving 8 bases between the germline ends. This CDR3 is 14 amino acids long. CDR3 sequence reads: CASSQDRVDSDYTF. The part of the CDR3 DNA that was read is TGTGCCAGCAGCCAAGACAGGGTTGACTCC.

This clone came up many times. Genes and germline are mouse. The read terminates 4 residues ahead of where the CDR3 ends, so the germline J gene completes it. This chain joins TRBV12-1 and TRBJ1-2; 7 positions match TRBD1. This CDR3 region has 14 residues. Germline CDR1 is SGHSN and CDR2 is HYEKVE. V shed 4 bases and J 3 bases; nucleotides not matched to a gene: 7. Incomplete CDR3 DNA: TGTGCCAGCTCCCAGACAGGGAGGGACTCC. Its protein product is CASSQTGRDS. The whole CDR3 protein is CASSQTGRDSDYTF. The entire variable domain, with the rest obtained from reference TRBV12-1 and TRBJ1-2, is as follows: DSGVVQSPRHIIKEKGGRSVLTCIPISGHSNVVWYQQTLGKELKFLIQHYEKVERDKGFLPSRFSVQQFDDYHSEMNMSALELEDSAMYFCASSQTGRDSDYTFGSGTRLLVI.

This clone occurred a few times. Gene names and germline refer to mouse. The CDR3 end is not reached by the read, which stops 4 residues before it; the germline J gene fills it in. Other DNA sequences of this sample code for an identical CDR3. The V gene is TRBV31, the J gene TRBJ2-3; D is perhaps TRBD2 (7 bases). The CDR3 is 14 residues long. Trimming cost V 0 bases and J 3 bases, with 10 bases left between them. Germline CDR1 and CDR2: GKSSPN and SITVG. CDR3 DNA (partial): TGTGCCTGGAGTCTGTGGGGGGCGGCAGAA. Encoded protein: CAWSLWGAAE. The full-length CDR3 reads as CAWSLWGAAETLYF.

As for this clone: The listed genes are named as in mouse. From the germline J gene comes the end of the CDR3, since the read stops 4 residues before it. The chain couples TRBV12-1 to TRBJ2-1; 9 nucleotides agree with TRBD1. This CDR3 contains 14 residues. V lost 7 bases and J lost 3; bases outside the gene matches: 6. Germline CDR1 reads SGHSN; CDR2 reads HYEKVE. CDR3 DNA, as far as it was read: TGTGCCAGGCCGGACAGGGGCCCCTATGCT. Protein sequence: CARPDRGPYA. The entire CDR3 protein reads CARPDRGPYAEQFF.

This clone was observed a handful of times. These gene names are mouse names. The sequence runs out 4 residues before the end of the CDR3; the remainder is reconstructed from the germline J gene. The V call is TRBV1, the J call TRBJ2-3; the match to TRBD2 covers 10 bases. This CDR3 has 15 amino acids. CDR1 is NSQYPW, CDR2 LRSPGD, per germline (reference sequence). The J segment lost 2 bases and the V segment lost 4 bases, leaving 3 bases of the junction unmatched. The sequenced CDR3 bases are TGCACCTGCAGTGAGACTGGGGGGTTTGCAGAA. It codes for CTCSETGGFAE. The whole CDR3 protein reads CTCSETGGFAETLYF.